Below are 5 T cell receptor beta chains sequenced from a single sample in a study of T cell repertoires in cytomegalovirus infection. TCRdb reanalysed the reads using MiXCR and keeps one entry per CDR3 protein. The sample lists approximately 110,000 distinct CDR3 sequences; approximately 30% were seen once. These receptors have no identified antigens. The source was CD8+ T cells from cultured PBMCs, collected from culture after CMV antigen stimulation. The origin of the receptors is a human donor in good health (CMV status not recorded). Some clones in this sample may be carry-over from other donors' samples.

The count of this clonotype is one. V and J are TRBV5-1 and TRBJ2-7; tentative D call: TRBD2 (6 bases). V was clipped by 0 bases and J by 3 bases, with 10 bases between them. The CDR3 spans 14 residues. Germline-derived CDR1 and CDR2 are SGHRS and YFSETQ. The DNA of the CDR3 is TGCGCCAGCAGCTTGGACGGGGAGGTCTACGAGCAGTACTTC. It is translated as CASSLDGEVYEQYF.

At least ten counts were recorded for this clonotype. The chain carries TRBV7-2 and TRBJ2-1; 11 bases match TRBD2. The germline CDR1 and CDR2 sequences are SGHTA and FQGNSA. This CDR3 comprises 16 residues. J lost 9 bases, V lost 2 bases, and 9 bases had no gene match. CDR3 DNA sequence: TGTGCCAGCAGCTTACCTCGGCTAGCGGGGGGACGTGAGCAGTTCTTC. Protein: CASSLPRLAGGREQFF.

This clonotype has just a few counts. CDR3 region: CASSLGDSTYNEQFF. The CDR3 DNA sequence: TGTGCCAGCAGCTTAGGGGACAGTACCTACAATGAGCAGTTCTTC. This chain joins TRBV7-6 and TRBJ2-1; 7 bases line up with TRBD1. The V gene end was trimmed by 1 base and the J gene end by 2 bases; junction bases not matched to a gene: 2. This CDR3 is 15 amino acids long. In germline, CDR1 is SGHVS, CDR2 FNYEAQ.

The chain combines TRBV18 with TRBJ1-2; the D is unclear. Trimming shortened V by 1 base and J by 0 bases, and 9 bases separated the two germline ends. CDR3 length equals 15 residues. Germline V lookup: CDR1 KGHSH, CDR2 LQKENI. In DNA form, the CDR3 reads TGTGCCAGCTCACCACGTGTAGATTCTAACTATGGCTACACCTTC. Translated, it gives CASSPRVDSNYGYTF.

This clonotype was counted only a few times. This chain connects TRBV7-2 to TRBJ1-1; 7 bases match TRBD1. V lost 4 bases and J lost 8; bases outside the gene matches: 10. The CDR3 length is 14 residues. CDR1 is SGHTA, CDR2 FQGNSA, per germline. CDR3 nucleotide sequence: TGTGCCAGCAGCTACGGTGACAGGGCATCCGAAGCTTTCTTT. Its translation: CASSYGDRASEAFF.